The rows below give T cell receptor beta chains drawn from one sample of a study of T-cell memory formation after mild COVID-19. One entry per CDR3 protein, called by TCRdb with MiXCR from the 5' RACE reads. The sample holds about 440,000 distinct CDR3 sequences, 15% to 25% seen once. The source material was PBMCs or a T cell subset sorted from them (not recorded which). These receptors originate from an adult woman who had mild COVID-19 (a few samples of this study predate the infection). Cell type and time point are not known. Both conserved end residues are part of each CDR3. Fields, in order: CDR3 protein, V gene.

CASSWTSGDYNEQFF	TRBV5-1
CASSATRGQGSTIYF	TRBV12-3/TRBV12-4
CATSDSWDVYGYTF	TRBV24-1
CASSSDGQGVYGYTF	TRBV5-8
CASSPETAGAFF	TRBV7-2
CASSEGGQDLQYF	TRBV9
CASSSGAWRRVDTQYF	TRBV5-1
CASSRGQRGYEQYF	TRBV5-6
CASSEYGGGNIQYF	TRBV25-1
CASSPRDGQVGYTF	TRBV5-1
CASSSSGTENIQYF	TRBV5-1
CASSLRGGRQETQYF	TRBV5-1
CASSSRTGGGTDTQYF	TRBV5-1
CASSQGLAILGELFF	TRBV2
CSAPPGLAANEQFF	TRBV20-1
CASSSWAPVTGELFF	TRBV2
CASSSDRDRAYNEQFF	TRBV6-1
CASSYSNLPRGPNTEAFF	TRBV6-5
CASSPDKNYGYTF	TRBV7-3
CASSDSPDRALGNEQFF	TRBV6-4
CASTPADRGNAEAFF	TRBV12-3/TRBV12-4
CATSDSLAGGHTYNEQFF	TRBV24-1
CSGTTGTGGYEQYF	TRBV29-1
CSVEDGTFEAFF	TRBV29-1
CADTVWANYGYTF	TRBV7-2
CASSFFGATADTQYF	TRBV7-3
CASSSRGNRGYNEQFF	TRBV11-2
CASSPQGSLPQYF	TRBV12-3/TRBV12-4
CASSLSSLSNQPQHF	TRBV7-2
CASSYEPQETQYF	TRBV6-2/TRBV6-3
CASSQDPGLAGISYEQYF	TRBV4-1
CASSGGGQGTDTQYF	TRBV9
CASSLFRTGLASDTDTQYF	TRBV12-3/TRBV12-4
CASSLGGASPLHF	TRBV11-3
CASSPGLAGVSYEQYF	TRBV7-2
CASSPGQIYEQYF	TRBV7-9
CASSQPHRDMSGELFF	TRBV4-1
CASSPFGDSNYEQYF	TRBV7-2
CASSLGASGAETQYF	TRBV7-7
CASSLNRRTGSYGYTF	TRBV11-2
CASRIRGPGEQYF	TRBV6-7
CASSPSFTLAGGPYYTGELFF	TRBV7-8
CASSAGARGMNTEAFF	TRBV7-9
CASSYSSVGAYGYTF	TRBV6-5
CASRGQGGDIQYF	TRBV27
CASSFGLAGELYQYF	TRBV12-3/TRBV12-4
CASSQGTASADGYTF	TRBV4-2
CASSQEQGLADTGELFF	TRBV4-2
CASSQGTGGAGGYTF	TRBV4-3